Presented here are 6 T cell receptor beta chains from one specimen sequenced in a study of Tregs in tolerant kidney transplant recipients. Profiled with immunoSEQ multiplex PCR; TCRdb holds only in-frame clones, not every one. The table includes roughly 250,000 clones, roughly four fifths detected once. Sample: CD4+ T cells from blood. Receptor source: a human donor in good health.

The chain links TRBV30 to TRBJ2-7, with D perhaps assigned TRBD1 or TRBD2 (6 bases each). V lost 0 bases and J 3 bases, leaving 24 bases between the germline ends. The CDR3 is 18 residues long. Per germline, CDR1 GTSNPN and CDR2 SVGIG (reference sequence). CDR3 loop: CAWSVPGLWRGTNYEQYF. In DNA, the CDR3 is TGTGCCTGGAGTGTCCCGGGACTCTGGAGGGGGACGAACTACGAGCAGTACTTC.

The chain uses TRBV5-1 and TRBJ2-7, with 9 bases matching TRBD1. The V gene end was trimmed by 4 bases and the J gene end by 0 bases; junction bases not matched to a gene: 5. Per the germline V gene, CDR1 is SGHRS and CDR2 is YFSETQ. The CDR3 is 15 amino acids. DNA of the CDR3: TGCGCCAGCAGCCCCGAGACAGGGGGCTCCTACGAGCAGTACTTC. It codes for CASSPETGGSYEQYF.

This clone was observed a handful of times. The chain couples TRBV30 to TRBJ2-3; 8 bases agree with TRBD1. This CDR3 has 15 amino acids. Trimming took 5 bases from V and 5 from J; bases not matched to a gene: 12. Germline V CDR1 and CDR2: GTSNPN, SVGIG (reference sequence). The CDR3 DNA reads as TGTGCCTGGCTCCCATCAGGGGGCAGGAGAGATACGCAGTATTTT. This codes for CAWLPSGGRRDTQYF. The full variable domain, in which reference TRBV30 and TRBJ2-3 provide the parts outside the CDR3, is SQTIHQWPATLVQPVGSPLSLECTVEGTSNPNLYWYRQAAGRGLQLLFYSVGIGQISSEVPQNLSASRPQDRQFILSSKKLLLSDSGFYLCAWLPSGGRRDTQYFGPGTRLTVL.

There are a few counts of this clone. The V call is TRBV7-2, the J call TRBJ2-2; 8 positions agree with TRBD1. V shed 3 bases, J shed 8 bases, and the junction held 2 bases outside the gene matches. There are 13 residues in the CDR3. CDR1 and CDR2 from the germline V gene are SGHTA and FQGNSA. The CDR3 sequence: CASSFRDRGELFF. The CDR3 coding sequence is TGTGCCAGCAGCTTCCGGGACAGGGGGGAGCTGTTTTTT.

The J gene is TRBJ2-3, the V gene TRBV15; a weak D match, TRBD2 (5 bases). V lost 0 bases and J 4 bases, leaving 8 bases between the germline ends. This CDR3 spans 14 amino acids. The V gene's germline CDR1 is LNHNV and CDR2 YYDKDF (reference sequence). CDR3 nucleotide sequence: TGTGCCACCAGCAGAGATAACGGGGCAGATACGCAGTATTTT. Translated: CATSRDNGADTQYF.

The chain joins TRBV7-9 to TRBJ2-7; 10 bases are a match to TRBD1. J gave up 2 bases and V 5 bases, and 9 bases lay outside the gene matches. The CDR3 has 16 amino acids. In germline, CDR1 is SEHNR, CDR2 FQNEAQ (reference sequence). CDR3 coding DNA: TGTGCCAGCAGCCGCCCCGGACAGGGGGACACCTACGAGCAGTACTTC. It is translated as CASSRPGQGDTYEQYF.